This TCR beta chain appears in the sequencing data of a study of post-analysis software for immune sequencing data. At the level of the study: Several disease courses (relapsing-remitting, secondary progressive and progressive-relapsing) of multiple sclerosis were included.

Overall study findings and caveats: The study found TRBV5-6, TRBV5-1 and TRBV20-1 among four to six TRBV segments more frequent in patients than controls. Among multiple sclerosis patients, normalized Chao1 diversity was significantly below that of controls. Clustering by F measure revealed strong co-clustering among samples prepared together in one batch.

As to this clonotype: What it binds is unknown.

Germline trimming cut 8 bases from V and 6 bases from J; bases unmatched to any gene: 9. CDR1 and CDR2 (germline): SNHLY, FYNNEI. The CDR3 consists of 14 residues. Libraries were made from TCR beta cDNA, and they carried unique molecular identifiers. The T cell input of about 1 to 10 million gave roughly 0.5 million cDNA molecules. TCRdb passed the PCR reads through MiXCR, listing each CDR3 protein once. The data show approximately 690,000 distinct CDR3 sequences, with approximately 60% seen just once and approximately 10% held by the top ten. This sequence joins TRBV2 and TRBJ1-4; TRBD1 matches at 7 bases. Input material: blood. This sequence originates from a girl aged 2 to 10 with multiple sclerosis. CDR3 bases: TGTGCCAGCCTAGGGGACAGCCCGTATGAAAAACTGTTTTTT. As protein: CASLGDSPYEKLFF.